Below are 21 T cell receptor beta chains sequenced from a single sample in a study of T cell responses to AZD1222 COVID-19 vaccine. Using immunoSEQ multiplex PCR, the repertoire was profiled, and TCRdb retains in-frame clones only, with some absent. The table lists over 150,000 clones, just over 90% of them singletons. The starting material was peripheral blood, obtained on day 0 of AZD1222 vaccination. These receptors all come from an adult in good health.

This chain uses TRBV28 with TRBJ1-2; D remains unclear. The length of the CDR3 is 12 residues. Trimming pared 2 bases from V and 5 bases from J, leaving 6 bases between. Per germline, CDR1 MDHEN and CDR2 SYDVKM. CDR3 coding DNA: TGTGCCAGCAGTTTAGTCCAGTATGGCTACACCTTC. Translation: CASSLVQYGYTF.

The J gene is TRBJ1-1, the V gene TRBV2, with 11 bases fitting TRBD1. The CDR3 is made up of 15 amino acids. Germline V gene data show CDR1 as SNHLY and CDR2 as FYNNEI. The V segment lost 10 bases and the J segment 4 bases; nucleotides outside the gene matches: 11. This chain's CDR3 is CAKKGTGGSGTEAFF. CDR3 nucleotides: TGTGCCAAAAAAGGGACAGGGGGATCCGGCACTGAAGCTTTCTTT. The complete variable domain, with remaining parts taken from reference TRBV2 and TRBJ1-1, reads EPEVTQTPSHQVTQMGQEVILRCVPISNHLYFYWYRQILGQKVEFLVSFYNNEISEKSEIFDDQFSVERPDGSNFTLKIRSTKLEDSAMYFCAKKGTGGSGTEAFFGQGTRLTVV.

This clone is a singleton in its sample. The V and J genes are TRBV29-1 and TRBJ1-2; tentatively, D is TRBD1 (5 bases). From germline, CDR1 is SQVTM and CDR2 ANQGSEA. Trimming took off 4 bases at V and 8 bases at J, with 23 bases between the two ends. The CDR3 consists of 15 residues. The CDR3 bases are TGCAGCGTTGGAGGGGACTCAGCTTCCTACTGGGGCTACACCTTC. As protein: CSVGGDSASYWGYTF.

The chain recombines TRBV7-6 with TRBJ2-3; 7 bases agree with TRBD2. Trimming cost V 5 bases and J 2 bases; bases outside gene matches: 10. The CDR3 covers 16 residues. CDR1 is SGHVS, CDR2 FNYEAQ, per germline. The CDR3 coding sequence is TGTGCCAGCAGCCCGAGGGCTAGCGGTTTCACAGATACGCAGTATTTT. This translates into CASSPRASGFTDTQYF. Full variable domain (rest looked up from reference TRBV7-6 and TRBJ2-3): GAGVSQSPRYKVTKRGQDVALRCDPISGHVSLYWYRQALGQGPEFLTYFNYEAQQDKSGLPNDRFSAERPEGSISTLTIQRTEQRDSAMYRCASSPRASGFTDTQYFGPGTRLTVL.

The CDR3 reads CASSTLFGTSGDTQYF. In DNA form, the CDR3 reads TGTGCCAGCAGTACTCTCTTCGGGACTAGCGGAGATACGCAGTATTTT. The rearrangement links TRBV9 to TRBJ2-3; 11 bases are a match to TRBD2. There are 16 residues in the CDR3. The V segment lost 5 bases and the J segment 5 bases; nucleotides outside the gene matches: 10. Looked up from germline, CDR1 is SGDLS and CDR2 is YYNGEE.

In this sample, this clone turned up a few times. The CDR3 is CASSKAYNYEQYF. The CDR3 nucleotides are TGTGCCAGCAGCAAGGCATACAACTACGAGCAGTACTTC. The rearrangement uses TRBV6-5 and TRBJ2-7; D remains unclear. The CDR3 spans 13 residues. Trimming pared 6 bases from V and 3 bases from J, leaving 12 bases between. The germline V gene encodes CDR1 MNHEY and CDR2 SVGAGI.

The rearrangement uses TRBV5-8 and TRBJ1-1; D may be TRBD1 (5 bases). Per the germline V gene, CDR1 is SGHTS and CDR2 is YDEGEE. The CDR3 length is 14 residues. V lost 6 bases and J lost 5, with 17 bases in between. This CDR3 reads CASTSGEASTEAFF. The CDR3 coding sequence is TGTGCCAGCACCTCGGGGGAGGCATCTACTGAAGCTTTCTTT.

The chain recombines TRBV11-3 with TRBJ2-2; TRBD2 matches at 10 bases. Germline CDR1 SGHNT, CDR2 YENEEA. This CDR3 spans 15 amino acids. V lost 8 bases to trimming and J lost 7 bases; unmatched junction nucleotides: 10. Here the CDR3 reads CASGELAGVIGELFF. CDR3 DNA: TGTGCCAGCGGCGAGCTAGCGGGGGTGATCGGGGAGCTGTTTTTT.

CDR3 amino acids: CASRIIGRRGTYGYTF. In DNA, the CDR3 is TGTGCCAGCAGAATTATAGGTCGGAGGGGTACCTATGGCTACACCTTC. V is TRBV28 and J is TRBJ1-2; maybe TRBD1 (5 bases). V lost 6 bases to trimming and J lost 4 bases, with 21 bases between them. The CDR3 is 16 amino acids. Germline lookup yields CDR1 MDHEN and CDR2 SYDVKM.

This clone appeared once. The J gene is TRBJ2-5, the V gene TRBV19; TRBD1 aligns across 11 bases. The J segment lost 5 bases and the V segment lost 6 bases, leaving 5 bases of the junction unmatched. This CDR3 has 14 amino acids. The germline gives CDR1 LNHDA, CDR2 SQIVND (reference sequence). In DNA, the CDR3 is TGTGCCAGTAGCGGACAGGGGGCGGGGGAGACCCAGTACTTC. It yields the protein CASSGQGAGETQYF.

This clone appeared once. This sequence joins TRBV7-6 and TRBJ1-2, with D hard to call. From germline, CDR1 is SGHVS and CDR2 FNYEAQ. The CDR3 contains 14 residues. Trimming shortened V by 5 bases and J by 1 base, and 11 bases separated the two germline ends. CDR3 sequence (DNA): TGTGCCAGCAGCCCGGCCTTAGATAACTATGGCTACACCTTC. The encoded protein is CASSPALDNYGYTF. The full variable domain, its missing parts supplied by reference TRBV7-6 and TRBJ1-2, is GAGVSQSPRYKVTKRGQDVALRCDPISGHVSLYWYRQALGQGPEFLTYFNYEAQQDKSGLPNDRFSAERPEGSISTLTIQRTEQRDSAMYRCASSPALDNYGYTFGSGTRLTVV.

V and J are TRBV4-1 and TRBJ2-7; 10 bases are a match to TRBD2. CDR1 is MGHRA and CDR2 is YSYEKL in the germline V gene. This CDR3 is 16 amino acids long. V shed 3 bases, J shed 1 base, and the junction held 6 bases outside the gene matches. The CDR3: CASSHVTSGASYEQYF. The CDR3 DNA reads as TGCGCCAGCAGCCATGTAACTAGCGGGGCTTCCTACGAGCAGTACTTC.

The genes are TRBV7-9 and TRBJ1-5, with 8 positions matching TRBD1. The ends lost 5 bases at V and 7 bases at J; junction bases unmatched: 10. This CDR3 has 15 amino acids. Germline V lookup: CDR1 SEHNR, CDR2 FQNEAQ (reference sequence). The CDR3 protein is CASSIGQGFGQPQHF. Here the CDR3 DNA reads TGTGCCAGCAGCATAGGACAGGGTTTTGGCCAGCCCCAGCATTTT.

The genes are TRBV16 and TRBJ2-3; 10 bases are a match to TRBD2. J lost 1 base, V lost 1 base, and 2 bases had no gene match. This CDR3 is 16 amino acids long. CDR1 is KGHSY, CDR2 FQNENV, per germline. In DNA, the CDR3 is TGTGCCAGCAGCCAATTCGGGACTAGCGGCACAGATACGCAGTATTTT. It yields the protein CASSQFGTSGTDTQYF. Variable domain in full (rest from reference TRBV16 and TRBJ2-3): GEEVAQTPKHLVRGEGQKAKLYCAPIKGHSYVFWYQQVLKNEFKFLISFQNENVFDETGMPKERFSAKCLPNSPCSLEIQATKLEDSAVYFCASSQFGTSGTDTQYFGPGTRLTVL.

The rearrangement uses TRBV5-8 and TRBJ1-4; D is unclear. This CDR3 contains 14 residues. V was trimmed by 3 bases and J by 6 bases, leaving 12 bases between them. Germline V gene data show CDR1 as SGHTS and CDR2 as YDEGEE. The DNA of the CDR3 is TGTGCCAGCAGCTCAACTGGACCGGATGAAAAACTGTTTTTT. Translated, it gives CASSSTGPDEKLFF.

The CDR3 region is CASSSQGALGYTF. The CDR3 DNA reads as TGTGCCAGCAGCTCACAGGGGGCTCTTGGCTACACCTTC. The rearrangement uses TRBV13 and TRBJ1-2; 9 bases fit TRBD1. V shed 4 bases, J shed 7 bases, and the junction held 4 bases outside the gene matches. CDR3 length: 13 amino acids. The germline CDR1 and CDR2 sequences are PRHDT and FYEKMQ (reference sequence). The entire variable domain, with the rest obtained from reference TRBV13 and TRBJ1-2, is as follows: AAGVIQSPRHLIKEKRETATLKCYPIPRHDTVYWYQQGPGQDPQFLISFYEKMQSDKGSIPDRFSAQQFSDYHSELNMSSLELGDSALYFCASSSQGALGYTFGSGTRLTVV.

The rearrangement uses TRBV28 and TRBJ2-7; a possible D gene is TRBD1 (6 bases). There are 15 residues in the CDR3. Trimming cost V 5 bases and J 0 bases, with 14 bases left between them. Germline lookup yields CDR1 MDHEN and CDR2 SYDVKM. CDR3 amino acids: CASSPNSDSSYEQYF. In DNA form, the CDR3 reads TGTGCCAGCAGTCCTAATTCGGACAGCTCCTACGAGCAGTACTTC.

This chain links TRBV5-1 with TRBJ1-4, with D unclear. The CDR3 sequence is 16 residues long. CDR1 SGHRS and CDR2 YFSETQ come from the germline V gene. V shed 0 bases and J shed 4 bases, with 13 bases lying between them. The CDR3 spells CASSLALGADNEKLFF. The CDR3 bases are TGCGCCAGCAGCTTGGCCCTAGGAGCGGATAATGAAAAACTGTTTTTT.

J is TRBJ2-1 and V is TRBV11-3, with D possibly TRBD1 on 6 matching bases. CDR1 is SGHNT and CDR2 is YENEEA in the germline V gene. This CDR3 region has 15 residues. V lost 5 bases, J lost 7 bases, and 18 bases lay in between. CDR3 loop: CASSPPGQQPNEQFF. The DNA for the CDR3 is TGTGCCAGCAGCCCCCCAGGACAGCAGCCGAATGAGCAGTTCTTC.

The chain couples TRBV9 to TRBJ2-2; D is perhaps TRBD2 (7 bases). Germline CDR1 is SGDLS and CDR2 is YYNGEE. The CDR3 contains 16 residues. V was clipped by 0 bases and J by 4 bases, with 13 bases between them. The CDR3 reads CASSVVGGGPTGELFF. The DNA for the CDR3 is TGTGCCAGCAGCGTAGTAGGGGGGGGCCCCACCGGGGAGCTGTTTTTT.

The gene calls are TRBV5-4 and TRBJ1-2; tentatively, D is TRBD1 (5 bases). V lost 0 bases to trimming and J lost 1 base, with 7 bases between them. The CDR3 is made up of 14 amino acids. Germline CDR1 is SGHNT and CDR2 is YYREEE (reference sequence). CDR3 nucleotides: TGTGCCAGCAGCTTGGAGGGGAGTAACTATGGCTACACCTTC. This translates into CASSLEGSNYGYTF. Variable domain in full (rest from reference TRBV5-4 and TRBJ1-2): ETGVTQSPTHLIKTRGQQVTLRCSSQSGHNTVSWYQQALGQGPQFIFQYYREEENGRGNFPPRFSGLQFPNYSSELNVNALELDDSALYLCASSLEGSNYGYTFGSGTRLTVV.